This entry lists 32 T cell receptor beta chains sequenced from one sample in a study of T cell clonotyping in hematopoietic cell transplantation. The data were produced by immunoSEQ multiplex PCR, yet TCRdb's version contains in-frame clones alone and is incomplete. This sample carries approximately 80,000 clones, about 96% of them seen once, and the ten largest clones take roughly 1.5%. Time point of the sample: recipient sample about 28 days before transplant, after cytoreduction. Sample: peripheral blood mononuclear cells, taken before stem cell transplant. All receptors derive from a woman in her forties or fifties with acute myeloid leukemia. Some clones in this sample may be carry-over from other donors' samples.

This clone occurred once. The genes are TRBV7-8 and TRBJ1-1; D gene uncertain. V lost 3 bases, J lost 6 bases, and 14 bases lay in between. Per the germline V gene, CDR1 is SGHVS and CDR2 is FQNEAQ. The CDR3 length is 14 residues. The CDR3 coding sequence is TGTGCCAGCAGCTTCGTTGGGGTCATCTCTGAAGCTTTCTTT. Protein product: CASSFVGVISEAFF.

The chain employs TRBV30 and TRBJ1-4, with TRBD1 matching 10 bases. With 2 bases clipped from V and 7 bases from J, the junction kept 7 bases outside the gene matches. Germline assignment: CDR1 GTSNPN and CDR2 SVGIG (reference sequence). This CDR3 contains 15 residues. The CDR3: CAWSKRQGAVEKLFF. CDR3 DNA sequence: TGTGCCTGGAGTAAACGACAGGGGGCCGTTGAAAAACTGTTTTTT.

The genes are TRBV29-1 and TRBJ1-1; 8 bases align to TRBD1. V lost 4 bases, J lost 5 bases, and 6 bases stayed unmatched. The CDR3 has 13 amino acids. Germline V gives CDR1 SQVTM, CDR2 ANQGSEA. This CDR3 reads CSVGTGKLTEAFF. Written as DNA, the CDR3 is TGCAGCGTTGGGACAGGGAAGTTGACTGAAGCTTTCTTT.

CDR3 in amino acids: CASSEPRDGLNEQFF. CDR3 bases: TGCGCCAGCAGTGAACCCCGGGACGGACTCAATGAGCAGTTCTTC. The rearrangement joins TRBV10-1 to TRBJ2-1, with D tentatively TRBD1 or TRBD2 (5 bases each). V lost 3 bases and J 6 bases, leaving 15 bases between the germline ends. Germline CDR1 and CDR2: WNHNN and SYGVQD (reference sequence). This CDR3 has 15 amino acids.

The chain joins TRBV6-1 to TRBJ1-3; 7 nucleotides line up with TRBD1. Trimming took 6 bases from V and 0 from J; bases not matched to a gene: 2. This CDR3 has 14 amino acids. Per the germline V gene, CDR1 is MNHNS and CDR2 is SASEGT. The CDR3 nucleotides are TGTGCCAGCAGCTGGGACAGCTCTGGAAACACCATATATTTT. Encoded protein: CASSWDSSGNTIYF.

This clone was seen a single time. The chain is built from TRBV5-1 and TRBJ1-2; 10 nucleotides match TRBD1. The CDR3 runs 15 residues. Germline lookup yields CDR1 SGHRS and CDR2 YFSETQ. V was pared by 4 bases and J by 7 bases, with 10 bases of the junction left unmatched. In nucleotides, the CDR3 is TGCGCCAGCAGCGTGAGGGGGACAGGGGACTCTGGCTACACCTTC. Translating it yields CASSVRGTGDSGYTF.

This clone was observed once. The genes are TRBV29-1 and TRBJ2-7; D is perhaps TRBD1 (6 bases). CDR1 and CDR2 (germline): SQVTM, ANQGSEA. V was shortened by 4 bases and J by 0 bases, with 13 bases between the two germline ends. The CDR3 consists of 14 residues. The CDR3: CSVVGGSSSYEQYF. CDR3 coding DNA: TGCAGCGTTGTTGGGGGCTCAAGCTCCTACGAGCAGTACTTC.

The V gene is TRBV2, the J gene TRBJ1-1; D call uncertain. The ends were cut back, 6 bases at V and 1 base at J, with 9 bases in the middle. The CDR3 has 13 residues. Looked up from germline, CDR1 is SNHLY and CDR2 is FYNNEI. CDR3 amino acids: CASSGRTNTEAFF. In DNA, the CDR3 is TGTGCCAGCAGCGGACGGACGAACACTGAAGCTTTCTTT.

The CDR3 spells CASSYGGMSFF. CDR3 DNA: TGTGCCAGCAGCTACGGGGGGATGTCTTTCTTT. The V and J genes are TRBV11-2 and TRBJ1-1; tentatively, D is TRBD1 (5 bases). The germline V gene encodes CDR1 SGHAT and CDR2 FQNNGV. The CDR3 runs 11 residues. The ends were cut back, 4 bases at V and 12 bases at J, with 12 bases in the middle.

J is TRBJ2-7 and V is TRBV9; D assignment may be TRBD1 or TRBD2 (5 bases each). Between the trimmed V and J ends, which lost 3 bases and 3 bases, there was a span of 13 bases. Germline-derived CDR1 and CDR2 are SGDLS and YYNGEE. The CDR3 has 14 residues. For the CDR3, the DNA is TGTGCCAGCAGCGCGGGACCGATGGACTACGAGCAGTACTTC. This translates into CASSAGPMDYEQYF.

This CDR3 reads CASSEQGDTGELFF. CDR3 nucleotides: TGTGCCAGCAGTGAACAGGGGGACACCGGGGAGCTGTTTTTT. The chain uses TRBV25-1 and TRBJ2-2, with TRBD1 matching over 7 bases. The CDR3 consists of 14 residues. The germline V gene encodes CDR1 MGHDK and CDR2 SYGVNS. The trim removed 2 bases at V and 3 bases at J, leaving 0 bases unmatched.

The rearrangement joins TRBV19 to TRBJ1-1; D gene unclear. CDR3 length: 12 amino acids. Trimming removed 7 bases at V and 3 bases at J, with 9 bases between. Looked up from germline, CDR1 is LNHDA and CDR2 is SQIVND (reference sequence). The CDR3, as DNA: TGTGCCAGTATGTTCGGGTACACTGAAGCTTTCTTT. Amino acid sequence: CASMFGYTEAFF.

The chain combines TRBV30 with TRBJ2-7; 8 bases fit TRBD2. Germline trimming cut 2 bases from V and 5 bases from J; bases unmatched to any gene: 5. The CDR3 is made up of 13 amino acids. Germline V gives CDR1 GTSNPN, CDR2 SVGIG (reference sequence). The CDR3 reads CAWSPGGDHEQYF. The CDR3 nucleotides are TGTGCCTGGAGTCCCGGGGGGGACCACGAGCAGTACTTC. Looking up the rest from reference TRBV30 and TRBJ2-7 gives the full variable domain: SQTIHQWPATLVQPVGSPLSLECTVEGTSNPNLYWYRQAAGRGLQLLFYSVGIGQISSEVPQNLSASRPQDRQFILSSKKLLLSDSGFYLCAWSPGGDHEQYFGPGTRLTVT.

The CDR3 loop reads CASSRGTSGFSYNEQFF. In DNA form, the CDR3 reads TGCGCCAGCAGCAGGGGGACTAGCGGTTTCTCCTACAATGAGCAGTTCTTC. This chain joins TRBV5-1 and TRBJ2-1, with 11 bases that match TRBD2. J gave up 0 bases and V 4 bases, and 6 bases lay outside the gene matches. This CDR3 is 17 amino acids long. The germline V gene encodes CDR1 SGHRS and CDR2 YFSETQ.

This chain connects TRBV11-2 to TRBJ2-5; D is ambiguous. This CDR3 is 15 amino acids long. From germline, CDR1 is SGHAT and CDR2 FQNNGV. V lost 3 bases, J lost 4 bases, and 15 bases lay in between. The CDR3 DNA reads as TGTGCCAGCAGCTTTAATCTGGATGCGATAGAGACCCAGTACTTC. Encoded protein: CASSFNLDAIETQYF.

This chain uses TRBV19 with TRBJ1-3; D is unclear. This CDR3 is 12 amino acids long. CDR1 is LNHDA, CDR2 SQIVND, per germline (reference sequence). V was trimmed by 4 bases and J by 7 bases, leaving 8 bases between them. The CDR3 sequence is CASSSGSNTIYF. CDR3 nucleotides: TGTGCCAGTAGTAGCGGCTCGAACACCATATATTTT.

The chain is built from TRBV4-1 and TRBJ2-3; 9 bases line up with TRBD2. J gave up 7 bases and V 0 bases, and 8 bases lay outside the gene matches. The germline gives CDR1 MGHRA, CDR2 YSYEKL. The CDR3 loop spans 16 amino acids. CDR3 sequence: CASSQEGGTSLNTQYF. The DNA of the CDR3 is TGCGCCAGCAGCCAAGAAGGGGGGACTAGCCTGAATACGCAGTATTTT.

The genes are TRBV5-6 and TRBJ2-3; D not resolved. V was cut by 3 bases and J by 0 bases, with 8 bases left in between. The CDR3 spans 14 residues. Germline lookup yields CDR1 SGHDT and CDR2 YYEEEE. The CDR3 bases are TGTGCCAGCAGCTCTGTGACTAGCACAGATACGCAGTATTTT. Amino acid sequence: CASSSVTSTDTQYF.

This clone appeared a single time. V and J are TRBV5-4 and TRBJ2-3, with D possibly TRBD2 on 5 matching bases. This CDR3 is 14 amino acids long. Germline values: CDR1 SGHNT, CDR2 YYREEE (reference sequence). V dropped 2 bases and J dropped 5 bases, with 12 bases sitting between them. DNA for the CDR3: TGTGCCAGCAGCTTAGAACTAGGCGTAGATACGCAGTATTTT. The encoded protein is CASSLELGVDTQYF. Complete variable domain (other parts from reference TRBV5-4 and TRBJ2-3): ETGVTQSPTHLIKTRGQQVTLRCSSQSGHNTVSWYQQALGQGPQFIFQYYREEENGRGNFPPRFSGLQFPNYSSELNVNALELDDSALYLCASSLELGVDTQYFGPGTRLTVL.

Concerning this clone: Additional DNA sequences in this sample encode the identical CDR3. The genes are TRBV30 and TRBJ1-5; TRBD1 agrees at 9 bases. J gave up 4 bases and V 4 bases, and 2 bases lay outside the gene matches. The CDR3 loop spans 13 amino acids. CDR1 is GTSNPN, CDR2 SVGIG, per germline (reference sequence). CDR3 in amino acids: CAWKGTGNQPQHF. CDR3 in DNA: TGTGCCTGGAAGGGGACAGGGAATCAGCCCCAGCATTTT.

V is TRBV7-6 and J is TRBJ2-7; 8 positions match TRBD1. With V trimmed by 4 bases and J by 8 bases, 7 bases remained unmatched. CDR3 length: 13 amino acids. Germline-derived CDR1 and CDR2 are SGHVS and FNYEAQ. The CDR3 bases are TGTGCCAGCAGCTCGACAGGGGCGATCAAGCAGTACTTC. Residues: CASSSTGAIKQYF.

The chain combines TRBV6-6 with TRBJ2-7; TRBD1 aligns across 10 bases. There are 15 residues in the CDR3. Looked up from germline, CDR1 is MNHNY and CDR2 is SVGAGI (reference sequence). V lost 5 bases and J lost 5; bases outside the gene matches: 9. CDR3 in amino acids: CASSPPRDRGDEQYF. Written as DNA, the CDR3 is TGTGCCAGCAGTCCCCCCCGGGACAGGGGCGACGAGCAGTACTTC.

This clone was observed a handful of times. CDR3 DNA: TGTGCCAGCACGCGAGGCACCGATAGCAATCAGCCCCAGCATTTT. This codes for CASTRGTDSNQPQHF. The rearrangement joins TRBV2 to TRBJ1-5; D is uncertain. The germline V gene encodes CDR1 SNHLY and CDR2 FYNNEI. This CDR3 comprises 15 residues. Trimming stripped 7 bases from V and 0 bases from J, with 13 bases between.

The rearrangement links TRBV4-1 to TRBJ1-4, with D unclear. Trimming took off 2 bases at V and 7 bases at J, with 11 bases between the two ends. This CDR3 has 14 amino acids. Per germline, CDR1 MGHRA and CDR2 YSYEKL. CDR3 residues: CASSQLTVGEKLFF. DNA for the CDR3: TGCGCCAGCAGCCAACTTACAGTGGGTGAAAAACTGTTTTTT.

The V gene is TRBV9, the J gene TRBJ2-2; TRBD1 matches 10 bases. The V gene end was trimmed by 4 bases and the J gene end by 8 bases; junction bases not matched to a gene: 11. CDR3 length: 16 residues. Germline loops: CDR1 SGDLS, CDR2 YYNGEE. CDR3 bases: TGTGCCAGCAGCAACCGGGACAGGGGTTTACCGGGGGAGCTGTTTTTT. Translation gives CASSNRDRGLPGELFF.

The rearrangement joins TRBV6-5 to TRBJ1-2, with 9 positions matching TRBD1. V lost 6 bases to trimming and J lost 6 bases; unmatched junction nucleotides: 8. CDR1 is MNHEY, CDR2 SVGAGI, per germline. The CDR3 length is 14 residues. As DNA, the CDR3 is TGTGCCAGCAGGCAACAGGGGGCTATCAATGGCTACACCTTC. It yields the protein CASRQQGAINGYTF.

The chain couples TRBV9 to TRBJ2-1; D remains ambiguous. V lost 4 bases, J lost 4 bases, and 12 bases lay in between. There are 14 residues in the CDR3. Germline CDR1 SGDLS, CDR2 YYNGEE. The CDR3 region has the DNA TGTGCCAGCAGCTTCACCGACGGTTACAATGAGCAGTTCTTC. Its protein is CASSFTDGYNEQFF.

The chain's CDR3 is CASSARLAVGTDTQYF. For the CDR3, the DNA is TGTGCCAGCAGCGCTCGACTAGCGGTCGGTACAGATACGCAGTATTTT. The rearrangement links TRBV9 to TRBJ2-3; 9 bases fit TRBD2. V shed 3 bases and J 3 bases; nucleotides not matched to a gene: 8. The CDR3 totals 16 residues. CDR1 is SGDLS, CDR2 YYNGEE, per germline.

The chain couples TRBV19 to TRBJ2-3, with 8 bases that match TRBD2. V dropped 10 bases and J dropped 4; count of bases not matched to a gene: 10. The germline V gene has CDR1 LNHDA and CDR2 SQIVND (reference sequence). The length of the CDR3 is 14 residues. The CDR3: CATSGLANADTQYF. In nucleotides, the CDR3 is TGTGCCACAAGTGGACTAGCAAATGCAGATACGCAGTATTTT.

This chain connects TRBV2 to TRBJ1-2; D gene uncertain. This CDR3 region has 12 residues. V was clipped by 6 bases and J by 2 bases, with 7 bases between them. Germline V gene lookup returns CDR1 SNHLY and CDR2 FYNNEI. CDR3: CASRGRNYGYTF. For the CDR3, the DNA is TGTGCCAGCAGGGGCCGGAACTATGGCTACACCTTC.

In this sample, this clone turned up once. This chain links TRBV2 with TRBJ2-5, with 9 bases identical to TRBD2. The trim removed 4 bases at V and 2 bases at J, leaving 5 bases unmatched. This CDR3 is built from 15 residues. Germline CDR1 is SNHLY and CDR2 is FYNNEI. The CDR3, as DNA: TGTGCCAGCAGTGGTCTAGCGGGACTACAAGAGACCCAGTACTTC. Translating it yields CASSGLAGLQETQYF.

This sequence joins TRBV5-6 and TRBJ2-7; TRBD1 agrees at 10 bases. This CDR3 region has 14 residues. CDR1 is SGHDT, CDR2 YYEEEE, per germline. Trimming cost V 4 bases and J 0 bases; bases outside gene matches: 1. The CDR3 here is CASSGTGASYEQYF. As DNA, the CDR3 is TGTGCCAGCAGCGGGACAGGGGCCTCCTACGAGCAGTACTTC.